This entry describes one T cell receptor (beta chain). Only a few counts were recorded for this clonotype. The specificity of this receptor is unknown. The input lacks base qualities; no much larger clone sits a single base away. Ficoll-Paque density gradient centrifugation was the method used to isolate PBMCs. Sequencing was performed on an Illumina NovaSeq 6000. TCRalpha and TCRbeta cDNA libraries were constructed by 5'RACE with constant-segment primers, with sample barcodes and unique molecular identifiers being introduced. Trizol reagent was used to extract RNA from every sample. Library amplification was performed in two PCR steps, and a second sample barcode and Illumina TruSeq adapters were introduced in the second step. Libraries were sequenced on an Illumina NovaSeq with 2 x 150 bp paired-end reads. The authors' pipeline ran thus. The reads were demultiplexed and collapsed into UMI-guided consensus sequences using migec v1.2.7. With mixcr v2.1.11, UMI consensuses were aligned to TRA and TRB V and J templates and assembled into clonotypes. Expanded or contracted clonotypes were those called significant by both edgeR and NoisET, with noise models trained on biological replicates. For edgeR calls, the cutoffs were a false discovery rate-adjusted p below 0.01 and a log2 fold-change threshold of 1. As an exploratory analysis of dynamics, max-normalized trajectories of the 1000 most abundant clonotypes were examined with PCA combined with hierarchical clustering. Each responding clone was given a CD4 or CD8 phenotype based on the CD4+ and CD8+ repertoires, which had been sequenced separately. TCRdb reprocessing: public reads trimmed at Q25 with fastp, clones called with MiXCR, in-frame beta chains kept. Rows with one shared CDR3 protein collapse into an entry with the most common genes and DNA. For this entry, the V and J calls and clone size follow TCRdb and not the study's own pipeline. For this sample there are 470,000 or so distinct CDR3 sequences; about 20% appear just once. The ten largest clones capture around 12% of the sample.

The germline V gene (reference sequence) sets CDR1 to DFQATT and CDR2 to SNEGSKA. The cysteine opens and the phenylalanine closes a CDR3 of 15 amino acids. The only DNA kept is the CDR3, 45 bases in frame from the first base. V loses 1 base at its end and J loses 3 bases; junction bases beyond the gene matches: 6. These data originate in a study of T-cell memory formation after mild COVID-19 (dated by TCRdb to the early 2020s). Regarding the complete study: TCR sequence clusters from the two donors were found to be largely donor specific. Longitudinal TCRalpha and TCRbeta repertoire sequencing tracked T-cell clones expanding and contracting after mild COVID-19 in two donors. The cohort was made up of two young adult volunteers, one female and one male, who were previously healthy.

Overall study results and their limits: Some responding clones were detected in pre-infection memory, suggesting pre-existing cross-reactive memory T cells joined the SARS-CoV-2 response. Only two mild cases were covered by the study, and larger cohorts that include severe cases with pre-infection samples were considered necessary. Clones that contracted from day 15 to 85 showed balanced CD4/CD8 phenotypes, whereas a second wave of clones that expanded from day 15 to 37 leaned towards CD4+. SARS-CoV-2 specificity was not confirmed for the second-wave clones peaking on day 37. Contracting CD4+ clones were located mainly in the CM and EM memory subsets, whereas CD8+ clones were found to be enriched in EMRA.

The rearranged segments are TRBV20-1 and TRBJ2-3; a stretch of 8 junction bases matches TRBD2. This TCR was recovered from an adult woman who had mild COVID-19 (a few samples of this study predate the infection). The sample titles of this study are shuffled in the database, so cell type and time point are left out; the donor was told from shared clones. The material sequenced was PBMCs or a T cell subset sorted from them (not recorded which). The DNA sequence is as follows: TGCAGTGCTAGAGCCAGCGGGAGAGTGACAGATACGCAGTATTTT. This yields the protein CSARASGRVTDTQYF.